Described below is a single T cell receptor (beta chain) sequence and its context. The antigen remains undetermined. The data were taken from a study of cytomegalovirus exposure and HLA in healthy donors. Study results and caveats: Follow-up analysis seemed to connect common viral pathogens with several of the most significant clusters identified. The authors considered a cluster of highly shared sequence variants likely to be a sequencing artifact.

60 Vbeta and 13 Jbeta primers were used in PCR. Only in-frame clones appear in the TCRdb table, and some are missing; sequencing was by immunoSEQ multiplex PCR. The repertoire holds more than 200,000 clones, with almost 80% as singletons. The CDR3 loop spans 14 amino acids. Between the trimmed V and J ends, which lost 6 bases and 4 bases, there was a span of 13 bases. Germline V gives CDR1 SEHNR, CDR2 FQNEAQ (reference sequence). Sample: PBMCs. The chain employs TRBV7-9 and TRBJ1-3, with unresolved D. The sequence was obtained from a man younger than 30 in good health and CMV-seronegative. The CDR3 region is CASSQQGGGNTIYF. The CDR3 DNA is TGTGCCAGCAGTCAGCAAGGAGGGGGAAACACCATATATTTT.